The TCR beta chain under discussion was sequenced for a study of T cell responses to AZD1222 COVID-19 vaccine. Across the whole study: Analyses pooled second doses at about 4 or about 12 weeks.

This clone came up once. As yet, its antigen is unknown. Repertoires were generated with immunoSEQ multiplex PCR, while TCRdb's copy carries only in-frame clones and drops some. The data contain under 200,000 clones, roughly 92% of them singletons. Regarding the study as a whole: Per reports, nearly half of all spike-specific TCRs target regions that are unmutated in variants. Among the donors, most were white British and more were female, and clonal diversity was possibly underestimated. Spike-specific TCR breadth rose after two AZD1222 doses, and depth rose as well.

This CDR3 contains 15 residues. Trimming stripped 6 bases from V and 9 bases from J, with 18 bases between. CDR1 LNHDA and CDR2 SQIVND come from the germline V gene (reference sequence). Sequenced here: peripheral blood, sampled on day 0 of AZD1222 vaccination. The TCR was taken from an adult in good health. The V call is TRBV19, the J call TRBJ1-6, with D maybe TRBD1 (6 bases). The CDR3 sequence: CASSLGGAQGSPLHF. The DNA for the CDR3 is TGTGCCAGTAGCCTGGGGGGGGCCCAGGGTTCACCCCTCCACTTT.